The 20 T cell receptor beta chains presented below share a single source sample, sequenced in a study of cytomegalovirus exposure and HLA in healthy donors. PCR involved 60 Vbeta and 13 Jbeta primers. The assay was immunoSEQ multiplex PCR, and TCRdb's table has in-frame clones only and misses some. The sample records 150,000 to 190,000 clones, roughly 84% being singletons. The sequencing input was PBMCs. The origin of the receptors is a woman between 18 and 29 years old in good health and CMV-seronegative.

The V gene is TRBV7-2, the J gene TRBJ2-5, with 10 bases aligning to TRBD2. CDR1 and CDR2 from the germline V gene are SGHTA and FQGNSA. The CDR3 runs 14 residues. The V gene end was trimmed by 3 bases and the J gene end by 5 bases; junction bases not matched to a gene: 3. CDR3 sequence: CASSLTSGRETQYF. DNA of the CDR3: TGTGCCAGCAGCTTGACTAGCGGGCGGGAGACCCAGTACTTC.

The rearrangement joins TRBV7-2 to TRBJ2-5; TRBD2 agrees at 9 bases. The CDR3 sequence is 17 residues long. The junction had 15 bases not matched to a gene; V was cut back by 5 bases and J by 5 bases. CDR1 is SGHTA, CDR2 FQGNSA, per germline. CDR3 in amino acids: CASSPGGLRGGWETQYF. CDR3 bases: TGTGCCAGCAGCCCGGGGGGCTTGCGGGGGGGCTGGGAGACCCAGTACTTC.

V and J are TRBV28 and TRBJ2-1; 10 bases are shared with TRBD2. Germline V gene data show CDR1 as MDHEN and CDR2 as SYDVKM. The CDR3 consists of 15 residues. Trimming cost V 6 bases and J 5 bases; bases outside gene matches: 7. The CDR3 sequence: CASSFRLAGNNEQFF. CDR3 DNA: TGTGCCAGCAGCTTTCGACTAGCGGGCAACAATGAGCAGTTCTTC.

This clone was observed a handful of times. The chain links TRBV7-2 to TRBJ1-5, with D hard to call. The V gene lost 6 bases and the J gene lost 0 bases, with 9 bases spanning the gap. Looked up from germline, CDR1 is SGHTA and CDR2 is FQGNSA. The CDR3 covers 14 residues. CDR3 sequence reads: CASRRENSNQPQHF. The DNA of the CDR3 is TGTGCCAGCAGGAGAGAAAATAGCAATCAGCCCCAGCATTTT.

The genes are TRBV7-9 and TRBJ2-5, with 7 positions matching TRBD1. The V gene end was trimmed by 4 bases and the J gene end by 6 bases; junction bases not matched to a gene: 8. CDR1 SEHNR and CDR2 FQNEAQ come from the germline V gene (reference sequence). CDR3 size: 14 residues. The DNA for the CDR3 is TGTGCCAGCAGCTCTAGACAGGGTACAAAGACCCAGTACTTC. Translated: CASSSRQGTKTQYF.

The chain joins TRBV29-1 to TRBJ1-2, with TRBD1 matching 7 bases. CDR1 and CDR2 from the germline V gene are SQVTM and ANQGSEA. This CDR3 has 15 amino acids. J was trimmed by 5 bases and V by 4 bases; bases with no gene match: 13. This chain's CDR3 is CSVVASGDSGYGYTF. As DNA, the CDR3 is TGCAGCGTTGTAGCTTCGGGGGACAGTGGATATGGCTACACCTTC.

V is TRBV2 and J is TRBJ2-5, with D perhaps matching TRBD2 (5 bases). The V end lost 4 bases, the J end lost 1 base, and 16 bases lay between the germline ends. The germline CDR1 and CDR2 sequences are SNHLY and FYNNEI. The CDR3 has 16 residues. The CDR3 region has the DNA TGTGCCAGCAGTGTAGAGTCTAGCAAAGGCCAAGAGACCCAGTACTTC. It translates to CASSVESSKGQETQYF.

The V gene is TRBV18, the J gene TRBJ1-2; 7 bases fit TRBD1. Germline CDR1 reads KGHSH; CDR2 reads LQKENI. This CDR3 region has 14 residues. After removal of 3 bases from V and 4 bases from J, the junction contained 5 bases not matched to a gene. The CDR3 spells CASSPNGDSYGYTF. The DNA for the CDR3 is TGTGCCAGCTCACCTAACGGGGACAGCTATGGCTACACCTTC.

A few counts support this clone. The chain recombines TRBV5-1 with TRBJ1-1; the D gene is possibly TRBD1 (5 bases). Between the trimmed V and J ends, which lost 3 bases and 5 bases, there was a span of 14 bases. The CDR3 totals 14 residues. In germline, CDR1 is SGHRS, CDR2 YFSETQ. This chain's CDR3 is CASSSGTGGTEAFF. In DNA, the CDR3 is TGCGCCAGCAGCTCGGGGACCGGGGGAACTGAAGCTTTCTTT.

J is TRBJ2-1 and V is TRBV4-3, with TRBD2 matching 7 bases. Germline V gene lookup returns CDR1 LGHNA and CDR2 YSLEER. The trim removed 1 base at V and 2 bases at J, leaving 11 bases unmatched. The CDR3 sequence is 18 residues long. CDR3 DNA: TGCGCCAGCAGCCAAGTCGTGGCCCACGGGAGGACCTACAATGAGCAGTTCTTC. The encoded protein is CASSQVVAHGRTYNEQFF.

CDR3 in DNA: TGTGCCAGCAGTGAAGCCCCTCCACGACAGGGCGGGGAGCTGTTTTTT. It encodes CASSEAPPRQGGELFF. The chain combines TRBV6-1 with TRBJ2-2, with 7 bases fitting TRBD1. The CDR3 has 16 amino acids. Germline V gives CDR1 MNHNS, CDR2 SASEGT. J lost 7 bases, V lost 0 bases, and 8 bases had no gene match.

Notes on this clone: One end of the junction varies from germline; a read error may be responsible. V and J are TRBV7-9 and TRBJ2-3; 11 bases align to TRBD2. Germline V gene lookup returns CDR1 SEHNR and CDR2 FQNEAQ (reference sequence). There are 17 residues in the CDR3. CDR3 protein: CSSSEGLADRKTDTQYF. The DNA for the CDR3 is TGTTCCAGCAGCGAGGGACTAGCGGATCGGAAGACAGATACGCAGTATTTT.

This chain joins TRBV5-4 and TRBJ1-2; tentatively, D is TRBD1 (6 bases). CDR3 length: 14 residues. Germline CDR1 is SGHNT and CDR2 is YYREEE (reference sequence). V gave up 5 bases and J gave up 3 bases, with 14 bases separating them. CDR3 sequence reads: CASSYRAGDYGYTF. The CDR3 nucleotides are TGTGCCAGCAGTTACAGGGCAGGGGACTATGGCTACACCTTC.

This clone was seen a few times. V usage is TRBV2 and J usage is TRBJ2-1; 13 bases line up with TRBD2. Germline CDR1 reads SNHLY; CDR2 reads FYNNEI. V lost 5 bases, J lost 9 bases, and 10 bases stayed unmatched. The CDR3 is 16 amino acids. CDR3 in amino acids: CASSRTSGGAFGEQFF. Written as DNA, the CDR3 is TGTGCCAGCAGTCGTACTAGCGGGGGGGCATTCGGTGAGCAGTTCTTC. The full variable domain, in which reference TRBV2 and TRBJ2-1 provide the parts outside the CDR3, is EPEVTQTPSHQVTQMGQEVILRCVPISNHLYFYWYRQILGQKVEFLVSFYNNEISEKSEIFDDQFSVERPDGSNFTLKIRSTKLEDSAMYFCASSRTSGGAFGEQFFGPGTRLTVL.

This clone was found once. The chain couples TRBV30 to TRBJ2-4, with 10 bases identical to TRBD2. The length of the CDR3 is 15 residues. J lost 4 bases, V lost 2 bases, and 5 bases had no gene match. The germline CDR1 and CDR2 sequences are GTSNPN and SVGIG (reference sequence). The CDR3 spells CAWSPASGRKNIQYF. As DNA, the CDR3 is TGTGCCTGGAGTCCGGCTAGCGGGAGAAAAAACATTCAGTACTTC. Supplemented by reference TRBV30 and TRBJ2-4, the full variable domain reads SQTIHQWPATLVQPVGSPLSLECTVEGTSNPNLYWYRQAAGRGLQLLFYSVGIGQISSEVPQNLSASRPQDRQFILSSKKLLLSDSGFYLCAWSPASGRKNIQYFGAGTRLSVL.

The chain combines TRBV28 with TRBJ1-4; no reliable D call. Trimming shortened V by 3 bases and J by 13 bases, and 12 bases separated the two germline ends. The CDR3 loop spans 12 amino acids. CDR1 MDHEN and CDR2 SYDVKM come from the germline V gene. The CDR3 is CASSFGSSVLFF. CDR3 sequence (DNA): TGTGCCAGCAGTTTCGGGTCGAGCGTACTGTTTTTT.

The chain uses TRBV27 and TRBJ2-7, with 8 bases identical to TRBD2. The trim removed 6 bases at V and 4 bases at J, leaving 11 bases unmatched. The germline V gene encodes CDR1 MNHEY and CDR2 SMNVEV (reference sequence). The CDR3 covers 15 residues. This CDR3 is CASSLDGTGGYEQYF. DNA for the CDR3: TGTGCCAGCAGCCTGGACGGAACGGGAGGGTACGAGCAGTACTTC.

The rearrangement joins TRBV4-3 to TRBJ1-5, with D unresolved. The CDR3 extends over 16 amino acids. The germline V gene encodes CDR1 LGHNA and CDR2 YSLEER. V lost 3 bases, J lost 0 bases, and 12 bases lay in between. The CDR3 bases are TGCGCCAGCAGCCACCGAACAGAGTATAGCAATCAGCCCCAGCATTTT. Translating it yields CASSHRTEYSNQPQHF.

This clone was counted a few times. The chain couples TRBV6-5 to TRBJ1-4; D may be TRBD1 (5 bases). The length of the CDR3 is 15 residues. Germline V CDR1 and CDR2: MNHEY, SVGAGI. V was pared by 0 bases and J by 0 bases, with 5 bases between. The chain's CDR3 is CASSYSGATNEKLFF. The CDR3, as DNA: TGTGCCAGCAGTTACTCAGGGGCAACTAATGAAAAACTGTTTTTT.

A word on this clone: The identical CDR3 is also encoded by other nucleotide sequences in the sample. V is TRBV6-5 and J is TRBJ2-5; D call uncertain. Germline V gene data show CDR1 as MNHEY and CDR2 as SVGAGI. The CDR3 is 11 amino acids. V lost 8 bases to trimming and J lost 5 bases, with 9 bases between them. CDR3 loop: CASSSRETQYF. The DNA of the CDR3 is TGTGCCAGCTCCTCCAGGGAGACCCAGTACTTC.